This T cell receptor beta chain was sequenced during a study of cytomegalovirus exposure and HLA in healthy donors (dated by TCRdb to between 2016 and 2019). Background on the whole study: According to an earlier analysis of a few hundred of the donors, about 179 million T cells yielded over 90 million unique TCR beta sequences and 276 Gb of sequence data. High-throughput TCR immunosequencing, statistical association of individual TCRs with disease status, and machine learning were combined to predict cytomegalovirus infection status. Both class I and class II loci were covered by HLA typing, at four-digit resolution. Among some 400 genotyped donors of the cohort, an average of approximately 230,000 unique TCR beta nucleotide sequences were sequenced per donor, roughly a sixth of them non-productive. Because of strong linkage in the cohort, a few DR-DQ haplotypes were treated as single units for association and clustering. The study aimed to test whether signatures of past pathogen exposure could be identified by cataloging public T cell receptors. Of the roughly 400 genotyped donors, around 81% fell in the genetic ancestry cluster associated with self-reported Caucasian donors. All discovery cohort repertoires had been generated using a single sequencing platform. Along with the roughly 610-subject first cohort, a separate validation cohort of over a hundred different subjects was used. Typing coverage differed by locus: A, B, C, DRB1 and DQB1 were typed in about 620-630 donors, DQA1 in 500 to 550, DPA1 in around 580, and DPB1 in 472. In the later analysis, no new phenotypic data were used to find candidate immune exposures; instead, reliance was placed on TCR beta sequences and their occurrence across donors. Donor age, sex, ethnicity and CMV serostatus were compiled alongside the repertoire data. A later analysis re-examined previously published TCR beta repertoires from 500 to 700 donors and added high-resolution HLA genotyping to investigate patterns of TCR occurrence. An earlier analysis of some 500 of the donors applied high-throughput TCR beta sequencing to assess whether each TCR beta V gene segment acted as functional or pseudogenic. The study profiled the T cell repertoires of under 850 subjects by immunosequencing and related them to cytomegalovirus serostatus. Roughly 300 gigabases of sequencing data and around 87 million unique TCR sequences were included in an early release covering under 650 HLA-typed donors. A later genetic analysis used genome-wide SNP genotypes for about 60% of the roughly 700 donors, treating that subset as a discovery cohort. Broad study findings and their caveats: Sequencing depth was assumed to be roughly uniform across donors in the presence/absence analyses, though that assumption may not hold. According to a later analysis, TCR association rates differed among HLA loci, with DRB1 alleles showing the most associated TCRs and HLA-C alleles showing the fewest. A later genetic analysis associated a missense DCLRE1C variant with V-gene and J-gene trimming of TCR beta chains, and an independent cohort replicated the association. While some public TCRs were present in many individuals, most TCR sequences turned up only very rarely across donors. Because HLA typing was missing for some donors at each locus, association tests included only the typed subset. Correlated functional status among segregating V segments might reflect linkage disequilibrium, but an unknown experimental factor could not be ruled out. Because counts were too low, under 20 rarely observed V segments, including chromosome 9 orphons, were left out of the earlier analysis of some 600 of the donors. In this cohort, only TCR beta chains were sequenced, and detectable features were limited by the absence of alpha or paired-chain data. According to a later analysis, most CMV-associated TCR beta chains appeared to be HLA-restricted, and the HLA associations seemed to be driven largely by CMV exposure. A further reported finding was that TCR beta sequences accurately predicted the HLA-A and HLA-B alleles for most subjects in the first cohort. Cytomegalovirus status was reported to be diagnosed by the classifier with high specificity and sensitivity in both the original and validation cohorts. A later analysis found that HLA-associated TCR beta chains were more clonally expanded and had lower generation probabilities than equally common non-associated chains. The study gave a list of about 170 TCR beta chains associated with cytomegalovirus. The authors suggested that the approach could potentially be extended to other disease states and immunological phenotypes. In a later analysis, several top co-occurrence clusters were reported to appear linked to parvovirus B19, influenza, CMV and Epstein-Barr virus. Three of the identified cytomegalovirus-associated TCR beta chains were confirmed in vitro to be specific for cytomegalovirus antigens. In an earlier analysis of 587 of the donors, most TCR beta V segments were observed in productive rearrangements about 87% or about 30% of the time, broadly matching IMGT annotations. A later genetic analysis reported fewer N-insertions in productive TCRs among donors in an Asian-associated ancestry cluster than the approximately 670-donor mean. A later analysis associated about 17,000 TCR beta sequences with specific HLA alleles at a false discovery rate of 0.05. Assigning TCR associations to individual alleles was difficult when HLA alleles, especially DR and DQ, strongly co-occurred. A cluster of highly shared sequence variants was judged likely to be a technical artifact of the sequencing pipeline. The only immune exposure information available for the cohort was CMV serostatus. The 87-base-pair reads could not distinguish some IMGT-functional V segments, including TRBV6-2 and TRBV6-3, so those segments were excluded.

The cohort was made up of approximately 670 healthy bone marrow donors. All cohort members were sampled while nominally healthy, although unrecorded immune exposures were likely present. The donor tested CMV seronegative and was one of the 352 seronegative cohort members. Every donor gave a peripheral blood sample, and the peripheral blood mononuclear cells from that sample were used for TCR beta sequencing. The Qiagen DNeasy Blood Extraction Kit was used to extract genomic DNA from the blood cell samples. The protocol used for the library was the immunoSEQ multiplex PCR assay. For the multiplex PCR, a mixture combining 60 forward primers for TCR Vbeta segments and 13 reverse primers for TCR Jbeta segments was used. The CDR3 region of rearranged TCR beta genes was amplified from genomic DNA with a multiplex PCR assay. The Illumina HiSeq System was used to sequence the amplified TCR beta libraries as 87-base-pair reads. As for the original processing: In a later analysis, some 80 million unique TCR beta chains were counted across the 650 to 700 repertoires, and roughly 10 million of these chains were shared by at least two donors. Raw reads were error-corrected and collapsed into unique sequences with a nearest-neighbor algorithm that merged closely related sequences to remove PCR and sequencing errors. Alignment of CDR3 sequences to IMGT reference sequences was used to assign V, D and J gene segments. For a sequence to be retained, a match of at least six nucleotides to both a V gene segment and a J gene segment was required. A rearrangement was called productive if the CDR3 had no stop codons and remained in frame with V and J, and every other rearrangement was called non-productive. Following IMGT convention, CDR3 was defined as the stretch from the second conserved V-encoded cysteine to the conserved J-encoded phenylalanine. Sequences without an unambiguous match to a single V gene segment were excluded from the earlier analysis of about 600 of the donors. In an earlier analysis of roughly 600 of the donors, a V segment was called functional when productive rearrangements were above 56.7%, and segregating when the standard deviation between donors exceeded 5%. A statistical classification framework was built for diagnosing cytomegalovirus status from the catalog of TCR beta chain sequences. In a later analysis, V and J genes were assigned by comparing TCR nucleotide sequences against IMGT/GENE-DB human TR gene sequences. In a later analysis, CDR3 sequences and most-parsimonious VDJ recombination scenarios were assigned using the TCRdist pipeline. A later analysis defined each TCR beta chain by its CDR3 amino acid sequence plus V-gene family, and excluded reads lacking a unique V-gene family. A later analysis removed 592 highly shared, low-generation-probability nucleotide sequences to deal with suspected cross-contamination and a sequencing artifact. In a later analysis, a clonal expansion index for each public chain was calculated from normalized within-repertoire ranks of inferred template counts. In a later analysis, generation probabilities were computed with a VDJ recombination model fitted to out-of-frame rearrangements, and the resulting probabilities were checked against IGoR. A later analysis scored TCR-TCR, TCR-HLA and TCR-CMV co-occurrence with hypergeometric tests, applying a repertoire-size bias correction to TCR pairs. To estimate false discovery rates, a later analysis permuted the HLA or CMV assignments 20 times. A later analysis grouped co-occurring TCRs with DBSCAN, adding TCRdist sequence similarity when clustering within HLA-allele-positive subsets. Repertoires with fewer than 30,000 or more than 120,000 public chains, plus five repertoires with anomalous nucleotide sharing, were excluded from co-occurrence clustering. TCRdb stores this immuneACCESS table with in-frame sequences only. Part of the clones is absent; in the studies checked, under half of the shortfall reflects unresolved V genes, and no reason is known for the rest. That table furnishes V, J and clone size, whereas the DNA furnished D and trimming. This sample holds some 180,000 clones; 70% to 80% were observed only once. 1.5% to 2% of the sample rests with the top ten.

The CDR3 starts with the cysteine, ends with the phenylalanine, and has 15 residues. The read is trimmed to its CDR3 DNA, 45 bases read in frame from base 1. The germline ends are 12 bases apart after V is trimmed by 3 bases and J by 1 base. From the germline V gene, CDR1 is MNHEY and CDR2 is SVGAGI. Comments on this clone: Its specific antigen is unknown. No per-base quality is available; no much larger clone lies one base away.

This receptor was obtained from a man aged 18 to 30 in good health and CMV-seronegative. The specimen sequenced was PBMCs. The rearrangement joined TRBV6-5 to TRBJ1-1; the D gene is unclear. The DNA reads as follows: TGTGCCAGCAGTTATTTCGGAGGGTCGAACACTGAAGCTTTCTTT. Translated, this gives CASSYFGGSNTEAFF.